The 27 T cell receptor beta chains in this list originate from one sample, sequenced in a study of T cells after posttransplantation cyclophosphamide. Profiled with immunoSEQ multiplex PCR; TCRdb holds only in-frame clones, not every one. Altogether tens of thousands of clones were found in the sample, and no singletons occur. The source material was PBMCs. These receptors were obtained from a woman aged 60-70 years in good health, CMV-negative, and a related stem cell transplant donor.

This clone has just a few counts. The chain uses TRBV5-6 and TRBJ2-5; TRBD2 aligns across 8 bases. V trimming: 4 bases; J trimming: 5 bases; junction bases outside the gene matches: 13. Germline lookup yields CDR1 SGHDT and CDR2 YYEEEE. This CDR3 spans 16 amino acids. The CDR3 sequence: CASSLRTSPATETQYF. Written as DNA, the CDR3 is TGTGCCAGCAGCCTCCGGACTAGCCCCGCGACGGAGACCCAGTACTTC.

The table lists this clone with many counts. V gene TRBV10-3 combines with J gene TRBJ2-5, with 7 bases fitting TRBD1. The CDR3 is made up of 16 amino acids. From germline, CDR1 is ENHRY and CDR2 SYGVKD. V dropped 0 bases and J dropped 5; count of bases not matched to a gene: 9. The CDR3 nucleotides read TGTGCCATCAGTGAGTCGGTGACAGGGAGTATGGAGACCCAGTACTTC. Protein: CAISESVTGSMETQYF.

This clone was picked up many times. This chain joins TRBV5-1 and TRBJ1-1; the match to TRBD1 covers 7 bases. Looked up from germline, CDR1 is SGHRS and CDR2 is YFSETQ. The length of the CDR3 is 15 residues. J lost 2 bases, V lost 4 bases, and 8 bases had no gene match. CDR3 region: CASSVDRQPNTEAFF. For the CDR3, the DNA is TGCGCCAGCAGCGTGGACAGGCAGCCAAACACTGAAGCTTTCTTT.

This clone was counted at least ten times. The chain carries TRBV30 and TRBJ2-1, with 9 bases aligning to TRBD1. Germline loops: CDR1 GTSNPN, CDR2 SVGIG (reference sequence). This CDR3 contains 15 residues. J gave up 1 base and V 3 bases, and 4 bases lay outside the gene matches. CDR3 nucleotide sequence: TGTGCCTGGAGCGCCGGGACAGGGTCCTACAATGAGCAGTTCTTC. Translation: CAWSAGTGSYNEQFF.

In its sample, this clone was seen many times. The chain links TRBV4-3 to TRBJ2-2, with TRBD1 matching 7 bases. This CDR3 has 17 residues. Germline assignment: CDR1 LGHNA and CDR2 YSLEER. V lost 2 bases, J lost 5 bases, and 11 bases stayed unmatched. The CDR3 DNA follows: TGCGCCAGCAGCCAACAAGACAGGGTTGAGGGGACCGGGGAGCTGTTTTTT. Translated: CASSQQDRVEGTGELFF.

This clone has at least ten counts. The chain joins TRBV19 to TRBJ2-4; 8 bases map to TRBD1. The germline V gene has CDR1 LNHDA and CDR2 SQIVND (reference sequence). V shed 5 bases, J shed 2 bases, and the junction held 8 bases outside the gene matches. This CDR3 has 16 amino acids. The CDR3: CASSSNRGATKNIQYF. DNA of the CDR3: TGTGCCAGTAGTTCGAACAGGGGGGCGACCAAAAACATTCAGTACTTC.

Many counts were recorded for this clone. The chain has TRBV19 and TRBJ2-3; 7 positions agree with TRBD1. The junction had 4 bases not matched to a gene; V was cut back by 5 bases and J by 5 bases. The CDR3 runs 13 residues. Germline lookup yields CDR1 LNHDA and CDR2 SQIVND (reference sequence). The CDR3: CASSPNRGDTQYF. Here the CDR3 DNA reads TGTGCCAGTAGTCCTAACAGGGGAGATACGCAGTATTTT.

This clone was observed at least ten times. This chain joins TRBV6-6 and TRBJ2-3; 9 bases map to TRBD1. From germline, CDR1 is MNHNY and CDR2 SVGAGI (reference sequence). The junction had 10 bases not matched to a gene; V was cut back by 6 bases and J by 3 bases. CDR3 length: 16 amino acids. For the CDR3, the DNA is TGTGCCAGCAGCAAATCGCCGGGACAGGGAACAGATACGCAGTATTTT. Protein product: CASSKSPGQGTDTQYF.

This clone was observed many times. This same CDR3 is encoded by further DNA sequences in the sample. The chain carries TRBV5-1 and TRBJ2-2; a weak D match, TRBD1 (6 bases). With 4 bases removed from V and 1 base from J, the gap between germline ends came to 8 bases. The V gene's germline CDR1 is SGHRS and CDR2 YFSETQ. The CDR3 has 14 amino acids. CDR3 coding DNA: TGCGCCAGCAGCCTGACAGGGAACACCGGGGAGCTGTTTTTT. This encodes CASSLTGNTGELFF.

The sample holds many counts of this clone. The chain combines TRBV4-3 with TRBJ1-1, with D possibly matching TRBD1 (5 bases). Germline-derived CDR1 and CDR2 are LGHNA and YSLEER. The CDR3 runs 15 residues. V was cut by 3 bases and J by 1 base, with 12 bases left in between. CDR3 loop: CASSQDTGKNTEAFF. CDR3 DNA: TGCGCCAGCAGCCAGGACACAGGAAAGAACACTGAAGCTTTCTTT.

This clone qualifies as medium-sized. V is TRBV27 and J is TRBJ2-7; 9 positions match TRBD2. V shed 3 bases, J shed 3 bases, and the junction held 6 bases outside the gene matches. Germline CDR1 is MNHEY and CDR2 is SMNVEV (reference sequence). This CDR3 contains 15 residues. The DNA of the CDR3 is TGTGCCAGCAGTTTCAGACTAGCGGCTAACTACGAGCAGTACTTC. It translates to CASSFRLAANYEQYF.

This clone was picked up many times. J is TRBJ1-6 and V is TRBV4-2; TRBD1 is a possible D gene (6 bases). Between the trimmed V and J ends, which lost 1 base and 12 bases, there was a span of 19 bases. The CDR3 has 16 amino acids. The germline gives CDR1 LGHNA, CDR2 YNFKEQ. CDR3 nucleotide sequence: TGTGCCAGCAGCCAAGCTTTCAGGGGAATAGGAAGACCCCTCCACTTT. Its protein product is CASSQAFRGIGRPLHF.

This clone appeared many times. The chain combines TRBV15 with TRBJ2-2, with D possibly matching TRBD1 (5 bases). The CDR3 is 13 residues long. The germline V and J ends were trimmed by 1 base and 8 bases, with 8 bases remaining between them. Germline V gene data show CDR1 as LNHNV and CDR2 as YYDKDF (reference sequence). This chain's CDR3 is CATSRGGKGELFF. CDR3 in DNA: TGTGCCACCAGCAGAGGGGGCAAGGGGGAGCTGTTTTTT.

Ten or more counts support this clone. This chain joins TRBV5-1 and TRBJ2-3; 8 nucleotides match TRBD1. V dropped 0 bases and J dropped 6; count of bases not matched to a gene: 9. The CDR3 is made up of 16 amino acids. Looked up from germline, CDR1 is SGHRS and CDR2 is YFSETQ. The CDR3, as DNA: TGCGCCAGCAGCTTGGATTGGGCAGGGGGCATTGATACGCAGTATTTT. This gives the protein CASSLDWAGGIDTQYF.

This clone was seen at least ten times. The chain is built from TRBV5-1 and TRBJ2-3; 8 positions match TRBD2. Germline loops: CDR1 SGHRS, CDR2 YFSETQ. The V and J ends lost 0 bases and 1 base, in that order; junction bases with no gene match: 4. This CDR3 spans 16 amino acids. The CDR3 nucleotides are TGCGCCAGCAGCTTGGCTCTAGCGGGTCGCACAGATACGCAGTATTTT. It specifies CASSLALAGRTDTQYF.

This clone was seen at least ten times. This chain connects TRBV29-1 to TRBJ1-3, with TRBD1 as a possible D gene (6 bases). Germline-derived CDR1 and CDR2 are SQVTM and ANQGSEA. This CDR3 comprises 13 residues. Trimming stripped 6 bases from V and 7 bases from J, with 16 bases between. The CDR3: CSVLTGSENTIYF. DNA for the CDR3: TGCAGCGTCCTCACAGGGTCGGAGAACACCATATATTTT.

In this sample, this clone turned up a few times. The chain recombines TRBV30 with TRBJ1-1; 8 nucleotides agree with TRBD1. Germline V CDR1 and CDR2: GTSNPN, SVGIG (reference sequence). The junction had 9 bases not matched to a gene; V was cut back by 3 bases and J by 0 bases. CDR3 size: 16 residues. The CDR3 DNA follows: TGTGCCTGGAGCTCGAGACAGGGGATCTTGAACACTGAAGCTTTCTTT. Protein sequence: CAWSSRQGILNTEAFF.

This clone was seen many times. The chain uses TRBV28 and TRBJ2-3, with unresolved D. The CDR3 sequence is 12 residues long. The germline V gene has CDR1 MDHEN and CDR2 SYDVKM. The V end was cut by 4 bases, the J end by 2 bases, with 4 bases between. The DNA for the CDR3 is TGTGCCAGCAGTTCTATCACAGATACGCAGTATTTT. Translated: CASSSITDTQYF.

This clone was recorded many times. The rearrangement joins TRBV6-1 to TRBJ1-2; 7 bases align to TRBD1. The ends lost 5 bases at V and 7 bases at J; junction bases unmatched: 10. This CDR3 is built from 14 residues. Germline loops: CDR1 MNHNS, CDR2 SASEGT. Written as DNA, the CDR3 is TGTGCCAGCAGTTTTACAGGGGCGTCCGGTGGCTACACCTTC. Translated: CASSFTGASGGYTF.

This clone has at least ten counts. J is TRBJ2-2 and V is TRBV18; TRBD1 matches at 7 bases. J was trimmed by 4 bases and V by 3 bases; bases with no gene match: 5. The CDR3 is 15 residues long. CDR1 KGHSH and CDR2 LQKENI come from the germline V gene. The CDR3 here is CASSPQTGITGELFF. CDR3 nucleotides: TGTGCCAGCTCACCGCAGACAGGGATCACCGGGGAGCTGTTTTTT. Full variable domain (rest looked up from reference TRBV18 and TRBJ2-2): NAGVMQNPRHLVRRRGQEARLRCSPMKGHSHVYWYRQLPEEGLKFMVYLQKENIIDESGMPKERFSAEFPKEGPSILRIQQVVRGDSAAYFCASSPQTGITGELFFGEGSRLTVL.

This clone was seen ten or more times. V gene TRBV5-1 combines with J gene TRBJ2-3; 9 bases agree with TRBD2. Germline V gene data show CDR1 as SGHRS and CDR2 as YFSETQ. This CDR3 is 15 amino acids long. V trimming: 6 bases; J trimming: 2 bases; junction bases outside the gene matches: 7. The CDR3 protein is CASTISGRITDTQYF. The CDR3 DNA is TGCGCCAGCACCATTAGCGGGAGAATCACAGATACGCAGTATTTT.

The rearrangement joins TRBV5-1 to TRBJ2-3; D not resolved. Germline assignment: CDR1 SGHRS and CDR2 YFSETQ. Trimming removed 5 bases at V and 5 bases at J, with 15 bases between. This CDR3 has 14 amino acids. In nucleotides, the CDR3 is TGCGCCAGCAGTTTGCCTGGGCTCCGAGATACGCAGTATTTT. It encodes CASSLPGLRDTQYF.

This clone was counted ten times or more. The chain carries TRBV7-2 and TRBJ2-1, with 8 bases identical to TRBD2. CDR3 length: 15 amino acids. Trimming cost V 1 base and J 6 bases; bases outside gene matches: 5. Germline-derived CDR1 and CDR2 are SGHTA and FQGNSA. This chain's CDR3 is CASSLDSGGFNEQFF. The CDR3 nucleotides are TGTGCCAGCAGCTTAGACAGCGGGGGTTTCAATGAGCAGTTCTTC.

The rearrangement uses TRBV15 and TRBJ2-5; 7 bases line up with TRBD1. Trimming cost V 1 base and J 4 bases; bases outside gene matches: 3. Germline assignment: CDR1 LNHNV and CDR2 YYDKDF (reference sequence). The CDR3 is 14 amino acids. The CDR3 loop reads CATSRANRGETQYF. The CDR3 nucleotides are TGTGCCACCAGCAGAGCTAACAGGGGAGAGACCCAGTACTTC.

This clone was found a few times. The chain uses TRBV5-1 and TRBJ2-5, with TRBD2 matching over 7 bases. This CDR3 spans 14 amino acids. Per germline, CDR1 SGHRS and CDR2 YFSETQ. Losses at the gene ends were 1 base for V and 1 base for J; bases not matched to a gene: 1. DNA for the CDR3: TGCGCCAGCAGCTTGAGCGGGACCCAAGAGACCCAGTACTTC. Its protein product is CASSLSGTQETQYF.

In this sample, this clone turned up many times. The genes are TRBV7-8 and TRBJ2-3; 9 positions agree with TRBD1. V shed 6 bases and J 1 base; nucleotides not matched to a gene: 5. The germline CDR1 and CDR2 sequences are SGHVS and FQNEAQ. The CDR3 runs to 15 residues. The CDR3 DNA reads TGTGCCAGCAGGGGGAGGACAGGGGGCACAGATACGCAGTATTTT. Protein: CASRGRTGGTDTQYF.

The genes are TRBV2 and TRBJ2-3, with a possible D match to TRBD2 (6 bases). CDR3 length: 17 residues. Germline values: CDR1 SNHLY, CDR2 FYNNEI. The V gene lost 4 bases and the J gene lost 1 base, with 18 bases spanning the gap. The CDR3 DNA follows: TGTGCCAGCAGTGGCCTCACTCCAGCGGGCCGCACAGATACGCAGTATTTT. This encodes CASSGLTPAGRTDTQYF.